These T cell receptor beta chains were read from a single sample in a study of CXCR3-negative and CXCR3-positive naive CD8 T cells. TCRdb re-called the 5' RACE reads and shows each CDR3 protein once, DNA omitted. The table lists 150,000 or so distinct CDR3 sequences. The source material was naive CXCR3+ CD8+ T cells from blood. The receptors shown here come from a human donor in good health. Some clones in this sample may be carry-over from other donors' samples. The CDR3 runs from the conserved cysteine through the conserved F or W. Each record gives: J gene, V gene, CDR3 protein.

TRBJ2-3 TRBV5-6 CASSPFGGPTDTQYF
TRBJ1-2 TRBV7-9 CASSLVEDDNYGYTF
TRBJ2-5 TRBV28 CASSLSTAQYF
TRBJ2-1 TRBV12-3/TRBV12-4 CATRGGAGVLSSYNEQFF
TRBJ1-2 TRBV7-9 CASSPGTGGNYGYTF
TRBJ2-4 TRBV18 CASSLRDNKNIQYF
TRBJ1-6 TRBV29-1 CSVGEGWNSPLHF
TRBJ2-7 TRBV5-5 CASEAQGGYEQYF
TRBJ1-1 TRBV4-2 CASSPRQHTEAFF
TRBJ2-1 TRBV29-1 CSVGTAYNEQFF
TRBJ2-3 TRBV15 CATSREAGGPDTQYF
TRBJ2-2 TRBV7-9 CASRAQTHTGELFF
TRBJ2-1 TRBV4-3 CASSQDRQPNGDEQFF
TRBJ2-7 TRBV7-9 CASGASSSYEQYF
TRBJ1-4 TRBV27 CASRPSSPANEKLFF
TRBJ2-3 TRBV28 CASSLGGSWATDTQYF
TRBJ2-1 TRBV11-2 CASSLSGVAGGRYNEQFF
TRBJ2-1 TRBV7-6 CASSLWSGSYNEQFF
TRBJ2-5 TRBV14 CASSGTGTSGEETQYF
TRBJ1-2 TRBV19 CASTDALEVDGYTF
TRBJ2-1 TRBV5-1 CASSLVSGGTYNEQFF
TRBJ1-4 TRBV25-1 CASSAGQGTNEKLFF
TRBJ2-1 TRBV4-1 CASSQDGANNEQFF
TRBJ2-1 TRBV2 CASSEQAGGYNEQFF
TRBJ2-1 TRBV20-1 CSARGYGLNRNEQFF
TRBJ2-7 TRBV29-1 CSVEKGTGQHEQYF
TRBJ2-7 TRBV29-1 CSIEGGEGWYEQYF
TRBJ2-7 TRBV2 CATLTSGEYEQYF
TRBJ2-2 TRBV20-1 CSARGALMDSFTGELFF
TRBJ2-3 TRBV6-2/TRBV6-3 CASSSEAGGEGDTQYF
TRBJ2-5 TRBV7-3 CASSLLRTHGRRRETQYF
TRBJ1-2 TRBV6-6 CASIPGQGRDSYTF
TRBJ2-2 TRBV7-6 CASSPGQGSSRYTGELFF
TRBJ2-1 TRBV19 CASSRTSGGIYNEQFF